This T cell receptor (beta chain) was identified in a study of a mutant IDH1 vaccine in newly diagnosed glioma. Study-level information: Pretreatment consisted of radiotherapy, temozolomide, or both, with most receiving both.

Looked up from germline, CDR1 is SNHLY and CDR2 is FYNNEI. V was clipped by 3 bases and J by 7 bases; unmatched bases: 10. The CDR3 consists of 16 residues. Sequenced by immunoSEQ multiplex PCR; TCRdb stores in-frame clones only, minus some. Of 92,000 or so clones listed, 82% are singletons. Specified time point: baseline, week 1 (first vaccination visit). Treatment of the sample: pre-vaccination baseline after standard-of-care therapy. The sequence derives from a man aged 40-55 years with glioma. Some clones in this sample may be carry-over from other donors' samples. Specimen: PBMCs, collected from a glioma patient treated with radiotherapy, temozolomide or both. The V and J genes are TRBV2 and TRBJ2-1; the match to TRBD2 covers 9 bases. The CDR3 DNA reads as TGTGCCAGCAGTGAGGCGCAGACTAGCGGCAAAAATGAGCAGTTCTTC. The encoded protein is CASSEAQTSGKNEQFF.